This T cell receptor beta chain was retrieved from a study of regulatory and conventional T cells in RAG deficiency. Study-wide results and caveats: These Omenn syndrome Treg sorts may hold peripherally activated cells instead.

The method was immunoSEQ multiplex PCR; TCRdb's version includes in-frame clones alone and lacks a portion of them. This sample yields 15,000 to 20,000 clones, of which approximately 88% are seen a single time; about 1.5% belongs to the top ten. On this clone: Its antigen remains unidentified.

Germline V gives CDR1 SGHVS, CDR2 FNYEAQ. V was cut by 5 bases and J by 1 base, with 17 bases left in between. The CDR3 spans 17 residues. The sorted regulatory T cells were CD4+, CD25-high and CD127-low, with genomic DNA sequenced. This sample was shared with a second study, whose subject was regulatory T cells. Turning to that study: The primer mix had 52 TRBV and 13 TRBJ primers. In patients, unique TRB V-J pairs were restricted and V/J usage skewed, especially in Tregs.

This clonotype was sampled from a human donor in good health. This sequence joins TRBV7-6 and TRBJ2-2, with D perhaps given as TRBD1 or TRBD2 (6 bases each). The sequenced sample consisted of Tregs sorted from blood. CDR3 protein: CASSRRGGGMNTGELFF. The CDR3 DNA sequence: TGTGCCAGCAGCCGCCGCGGAGGGGGGATGAACACCGGGGAGCTGTTTTTT.